The rows below give T cell receptor beta chains drawn from one sample of a study of response to subunit inactivated influenza vaccine. TCRdb redid the calling of the RT-PCR reads with MiXCR, one entry per CDR3 protein. The table lists 430,000 or so distinct CDR3 sequences, 9.5% to 13% of them singletons, with around 12% in the top ten. This specimen consisted of PBMCs from blood, obtained 45 days after vaccination. The receptors shown here come from a man aged 50-59 years who received an inactivated influenza vaccine. The conserved cysteine and the conserved F or W are not part of the CDR3 here. The listing skips clone size in some rows; elsewhere it reads once, few, many or a size class.

v_call: TRBV4-2
clone_size: few
cdr3_aa: ASSQDWGLDSNQPQH

v_call: TRBV10-2
clone_size: few
cdr3_aa: ASSEPPTDTQY

v_call: TRBV5-6
clone_size: many
cdr3_aa: ASSTGTSGYNEQF

v_call: TRBV6-2/TRBV6-3
clone_size: many
cdr3_aa: ASSTSHTGELF

v_call: TRBV12-3/TRBV12-4
clone_size: NA
cdr3_aa: ASSLASGGALGETQY

v_call: TRBV5-6
clone_size: NA
cdr3_aa: ASSPTYSGANVLT

v_call: TRBV12-3/TRBV12-4
clone_size: many
cdr3_aa: ASRKQAANTGELF

v_call: TRBV27
clone_size: NA
cdr3_aa: ASIPPASGEQF

v_call: TRBV5-1
clone_size: few
cdr3_aa: ASSLGHYSYNEQF

v_call: TRBV4-2
clone_size: few
cdr3_aa: ASSQGETGGYEQY

v_call: TRBV5-1
clone_size: many
cdr3_aa: ASLQAGGKAF

v_call: TRBV9
clone_size: few
cdr3_aa: ASSQLAGEGNEQF

v_call: TRBV5-6
clone_size: many
cdr3_aa: ASSLTGSSGANVLT

v_call: TRBV5-1
clone_size: few
cdr3_aa: ASSGTGRDRGEKLF

v_call: TRBV6-2/TRBV6-3
clone_size: few
cdr3_aa: ASNGFGGRAYNEQF

v_call: TRBV11-1
clone_size: NA
cdr3_aa: ASSSRIDLAGGWADTQY

v_call: TRBV2
clone_size: many
cdr3_aa: ASRETGKGEQY

v_call: TRBV20-1
clone_size: many
cdr3_aa: SVGDNTDTQY

v_call: TRBV5-5
clone_size: NA
cdr3_aa: ASSLGGSGVADTQY

v_call: TRBV20-1
clone_size: NA
cdr3_aa: SARGRGPANTEAF

v_call: TRBV5-1
clone_size: many
cdr3_aa: ASSSQGAEYEQY

v_call: TRBV7-9
clone_size: NA
cdr3_aa: ASSLSLRTVQETQY

v_call: TRBV28
clone_size: few
cdr3_aa: ASSIDRRGTDTQY

v_call: TRBV29-1
clone_size: few
cdr3_aa: SVLLDNYGYT

v_call: TRBV7-9
clone_size: NA
cdr3_aa: ASSLSLSTDTQC

v_call: TRBV4-2
clone_size: NA
cdr3_aa: ASSQHRAATNEKLF

v_call: TRBV12-3/TRBV12-4
clone_size: NA
cdr3_aa: ASSSKYSGGEKLF

v_call: TRBV7-9
clone_size: few
cdr3_aa: ASSSSGVYEQY

v_call: TRBV5-6
clone_size: NA
cdr3_aa: ASSGVGGPYTGDTQY

v_call: TRBV7-2
clone_size: few
cdr3_aa: ASSSRGSLYEQY

v_call: TRBV5-1
clone_size: few
cdr3_aa: ASSRLGRVYQETQY